The 30 T cell receptor beta chains below all came from one sample that was sequenced in a study of blood T cell repertoires in COVID-19. Sequencing was performed with immunoSEQ multiplex PCR; in TCRdb, only in-frame clones are kept and a portion is missing. The sample lists about 80,000 clones, 84% occurring once. What was sequenced was peripheral blood. The receptors here all came from a man aged 45 to 65 with acute or convalescent COVID-19.

This clone was seen a few times. The chain has TRBV7-2 and TRBJ1-2, with 8 bases lining up with TRBD1. From germline, CDR1 is SGHTA and CDR2 FQGNSA. V was clipped by 5 bases and J by 4 bases; unmatched bases: 6. The CDR3 spans 14 residues. The CDR3: CASSTPGQGYGYTF. CDR3 nucleotides: TGTGCCAGCAGCACGCCCGGACAGGGCTATGGCTACACCTTC.

The gene calls are TRBV29-1 and TRBJ1-2; 7 nucleotides align to TRBD1. Germline V gene data show CDR1 as SQVTM and CDR2 as ANQGSEA. The ends lost 3 bases at V and 6 bases at J; junction bases unmatched: 10. The CDR3 extends over 14 amino acids. The DNA of the CDR3 is TGCAGCGTTGAGATAAACCGGGACAGCGATGGCTACACCTTC. As protein: CSVEINRDSDGYTF.

This clone was seen just once. This chain uses TRBV5-5 with TRBJ2-7, with 9 nucleotides matching TRBD1. CDR1 is SGHKS, CDR2 YYEKEE, per germline (reference sequence). The CDR3 contains 15 residues. Losses at the gene ends were 4 bases for V and 1 base for J; bases not matched to a gene: 6. In DNA form, the CDR3 reads TGTGCCAGCAGCCATGCGGACAGGGGATCCTACGAGCAGTACTTC. Residues: CASSHADRGSYEQYF.

The gene calls are TRBV11-3 and TRBJ2-5; 7 bases line up with TRBD2. Germline assignment: CDR1 SGHNT and CDR2 YENEEA. With 4 bases clipped from V and 1 base from J, the junction kept 15 bases outside the gene matches. This CDR3 comprises 18 residues. The CDR3 bases are TGTGCCAGCAGCTGGGGTCTCTTTGCTAGCGGTCCCCAAGAGACCCAGTACTTC. Protein sequence: CASSWGLFASGPQETQYF.

The rearrangement uses TRBV9 and TRBJ1-2; maybe TRBD1 (5 bases). The CDR3 extends over 13 amino acids. V was cut by 5 bases and J by 2 bases, with 10 bases left in between. In germline, CDR1 is SGDLS, CDR2 YYNGEE. As DNA, the CDR3 is TGTGCCAGCAGTAAGGACATGAACTATGGCTACACCTTC. Residues: CASSKDMNYGYTF.

The chain carries TRBV5-1 and TRBJ2-7; 7 bases map to TRBD1. This CDR3 is built from 17 residues. Unmatched junction bases numbered 13, after V lost 1 base and J lost 3 bases. The germline V gene encodes CDR1 SGHRS and CDR2 YFSETQ. Here the CDR3 DNA reads TGCGCCAGCAGCTTGTTGTCGGTTACAGGGGCTGGCTACGAGCAGTACTTC. Amino acid sequence: CASSLLSVTGAGYEQYF.

The chain joins TRBV5-6 to TRBJ1-1, with D maybe TRBD1 (6 bases). Per the germline V gene, CDR1 is SGHDT and CDR2 is YYEEEE. Trimming removed 1 base at V and 0 bases at J, with 16 bases between. The CDR3 is 17 residues long. The CDR3 bases are TGTGCCAGCAGCTTGCCCTATCGGGGGGCCATGAACACTGAAGCTTTCTTT. Amino acid sequence: CASSLPYRGAMNTEAFF.

The J gene is TRBJ2-5, the V gene TRBV5-1; weak D call: TRBD1 (7 bases). The ends were cut back, 4 bases at V and 2 bases at J, with 21 bases in the middle. CDR1 and CDR2 from the germline V gene are SGHRS and YFSETQ. The CDR3 consists of 17 residues. CDR3 DNA sequence: TGCGCCAGCAGCACCCTGACAGGGAGGTTCGGACAAGAGACCCAGTACTTC. Translated, it gives CASSTLTGRFGQETQYF.

The chain couples TRBV6-5 to TRBJ2-7, with 9 bases fitting TRBD2. With 0 bases clipped from V and 3 bases from J, the junction kept 3 bases outside the gene matches. Germline-derived CDR1 and CDR2 are MNHEY and SVGAGI. The CDR3 is made up of 15 amino acids. Here the CDR3 DNA reads TGTGCCAGCAGTTACTCTAGCGGGGGAGGCTACGAGCAGTACTTC. It specifies CASSYSSGGGYEQYF.

The V gene is TRBV18, the J gene TRBJ2-7; unclear D gene. V was cut by 3 bases and J by 0 bases, with 6 bases left in between. The germline V gene encodes CDR1 KGHSH and CDR2 LQKENI. CDR3 length: 13 amino acids. CDR3 protein: CASSPGLSYEQYF. DNA of the CDR3: TGTGCCAGCTCACCGGGCCTCTCCTACGAGCAGTACTTC.

The count of this clone is one. The rearrangement joins TRBV13 to TRBJ2-3; D not resolved. The CDR3 spans 12 residues. Germline V lookup: CDR1 PRHDT, CDR2 FYEKMQ (reference sequence). The V end was cut by 4 bases, the J end by 0 bases, with 2 bases between. CDR3 sequence reads: CASSSSTDTQYF. CDR3 nucleotides: TGTGCCAGCAGCTCTAGCACAGATACGCAGTATTTT.

The rearrangement uses TRBV3-1 (or the pseudogene TRBV3-2) and TRBJ2-3; TRBD2 matches at 9 bases. Trimming cost V 3 bases and J 0 bases; bases outside gene matches: 7. This CDR3 is 17 amino acids long. Germline V lookup: CDR1 LGHDT, CDR2 YNNKEL (reference sequence). CDR3 loop: CASSQLAGALSTDTQYF. In DNA, the CDR3 is TGTGCCAGCAGCCAGTTAGCGGGAGCCTTAAGCACAGATACGCAGTATTTT.

The V call is TRBV9, the J call TRBJ2-3, with 10 bases identical to TRBD2. Per the germline V gene, CDR1 is SGDLS and CDR2 is YYNGEE. Trimming took 0 bases from V and 3 from J; bases not matched to a gene: 4. This CDR3 has 16 amino acids. CDR3 region: CASSVGASGSTDTQYF. The CDR3 DNA sequence: TGTGCCAGCAGCGTAGGGGCTAGCGGGAGTACAGATACGCAGTATTTT.

V and J are TRBV9 and TRBJ2-2; a weak D match, TRBD1 (6 bases). V was shortened by 4 bases and J by 6 bases, with 16 bases between the two germline ends. The CDR3 is 15 amino acids. Per the germline V gene, CDR1 is SGDLS and CDR2 is YYNGEE. The chain's CDR3 is CASSLQGADAGELFF. The CDR3 DNA reads as TGTGCCAGCAGCCTACAGGGAGCGGACGCCGGGGAGCTGTTTTTT.

This chain uses TRBV6-2 or TRBV6-3 with TRBJ2-7; possibly TRBD2 for D (6 bases). The CDR3 spans 15 residues. V lost 2 bases and J 3 bases, leaving 14 bases between the germline ends. Per the germline V gene, CDR1 is MNHEY and CDR2 is SVGEGT. This CDR3 reads CASSYSLAQNYEQYF. The CDR3 DNA reads TGTGCCAGCAGTTACAGCCTAGCGCAAAACTACGAGCAGTACTTC.

This clone is medium-sized by share. This rearrangement joins TRBV5-1 to TRBJ1-5; D may be TRBD1 (6 bases). In germline, CDR1 is SGHRS, CDR2 YFSETQ. V dropped 0 bases and J dropped 3 bases, with 7 bases sitting between them. This CDR3 contains 14 residues. The CDR3 DNA sequence: TGCGCCAGCAGCTTGGGGACAGCCAATCAGCCCCAGCATTTT. The encoded protein is CASSLGTANQPQHF.

The chain links TRBV3-1 (or the pseudogene TRBV3-2) to TRBJ2-1; TRBD2 agrees at 13 bases. V lost 3 bases, J lost 7 bases, and 9 bases stayed unmatched. Per the germline V gene, CDR1 is LGHDT and CDR2 is YNNKEL (reference sequence). The CDR3 is made up of 17 amino acids. The CDR3 spells CASSHAPGLAGPNEQFF. The CDR3 DNA reads TGTGCCAGCAGCCATGCCCCGGGACTAGCGGGACCGAATGAGCAGTTCTTC.

The genes are TRBV4-1 and TRBJ2-1; 10 bases are shared with TRBD2. The CDR3 is 17 amino acids. After removal of 0 bases from V and 4 bases from J, the junction contained 6 bases not matched to a gene. Germline assignment: CDR1 MGHRA and CDR2 YSYEKL. CDR3 region: CASSQEGGTSEYNEQFF. The DNA of the CDR3 is TGCGCCAGCAGCCAAGAGGGCGGGACTAGCGAATACAATGAGCAGTTCTTC.

CDR3 residues: CASSPQAWGGAETQYF. Written as DNA, the CDR3 is TGTGCCAGCAGCCCCCAAGCGTGGGGGGGCGCAGAGACCCAGTACTTC. This rearrangement joins TRBV7-7 to TRBJ2-5; TRBD2 is a possible D gene (7 bases). CDR3 size: 16 residues. Trimming left V 5 bases short and J 4 bases short, with 20 bases between. Looked up from germline, CDR1 is SSHAT and CDR2 is FNYEAQ (reference sequence).

The V and J genes are TRBV4-1 and TRBJ2-1; 9 nucleotides align to TRBD2. Germline V gives CDR1 MGHRA, CDR2 YSYEKL. Trimming at V came to 5 bases and at J to 1 base, leaving 9 bases not matched to a gene. The CDR3 is made up of 17 amino acids. The CDR3 bases are TGCGCCAGCAGCTCCGTAGCGGGGGCGGGGTCCTACAATGAGCAGTTCTTC. It yields the protein CASSSVAGAGSYNEQFF.

The V and J genes are TRBV3-1 (or the pseudogene TRBV3-2) and TRBJ2-7, with 8 positions matching TRBD2. V was clipped by 4 bases and J by 2 bases; unmatched bases: 13. The CDR3 is made up of 17 amino acids. CDR1 is LGHDT, CDR2 YNNKEL, per germline (reference sequence). The CDR3 DNA follows: TGTGCCAGCAGCCTCTCGGGGGTAGCGGGGAACCCCTACGAGCAGTACTTC. It yields the protein CASSLSGVAGNPYEQYF.

This clone appeared once. The J gene is TRBJ2-3, the V gene TRBV6-7; D unresolved. TRBV6-7 is filed as an ORF, its function uncertain. V lost 4 bases and J 4 bases, leaving 15 bases between the germline ends. The CDR3 consists of 15 residues. DNA of the CDR3: TGTGCCAGCAGTTTCCGGCCCCTAGAGGCAGATACGCAGTATTTT. Protein: CASSFRPLEADTQYF.

The chain carries TRBV4-1 and TRBJ2-1; D might be TRBD2 (6 bases). Germline CDR1 and CDR2: MGHRA and YSYEKL. The CDR3 is 18 residues long. V lost 2 bases and J 1 base, leaving 18 bases between the germline ends. The CDR3 spells CASSQSPKRVQSYNEQFF. The CDR3 coding sequence is TGCGCCAGCAGCCAATCTCCGAAGCGGGTCCAATCCTACAATGAGCAGTTCTTC.

This chain uses TRBV11-2 with TRBJ2-7, with D possibly matching TRBD1 (6 bases). The CDR3 sequence is 16 residues long. Germline assignment: CDR1 SGHAT and CDR2 FQNNGV. V gave up 1 base and J gave up 2 bases, with 15 bases separating them. The DNA for the CDR3 is TGTGCCAGCAGCTTAGCCCAAGGGGGTTTCGCCTACGAGCAGTACTTC. Its translation is CASSLAQGGFAYEQYF.

This chain uses TRBV4-3 with TRBJ1-5; D perhaps matches TRBD1 (5 bases). CDR3 length: 14 residues. Looked up from germline, CDR1 is LGHNA and CDR2 is YSLEER. V shed 3 bases and J shed 5 bases, with 11 bases lying between them. CDR3: CASSHYSGDQPQHF. The CDR3 DNA sequence: TGCGCCAGCAGCCACTACTCGGGGGATCAGCCCCAGCATTTT.

The CDR3 is CSAWGGEKQYF. CDR3 nucleotides: TGCAGTGCCTGGGGGGGGGAGAAGCAGTACTTC. The rearrangement links TRBV20-1 to TRBJ2-7, with TRBD2 matching over 7 bases. CDR1 DFQATT and CDR2 SNEGSKA come from the germline V gene (reference sequence). V lost 6 bases and J lost 8; bases outside the gene matches: 7. This CDR3 region has 11 residues.

The V and J genes are TRBV6-5 and TRBJ2-7, with a possible D match to TRBD2 (7 bases). Germline CDR1 reads MNHEY; CDR2 reads SVGAGI. The V end was cut by 8 bases, the J end by 2 bases, with 16 bases between. The CDR3 extends over 14 amino acids. The CDR3 DNA reads TGTGCCAGCCGCCAAGGGGGGGAGGCCTACGAGCAGTACTTC. Protein: CASRQGGEAYEQYF.

The V and J genes are TRBV7-2 and TRBJ2-2; 9 bases fit TRBD2. CDR1 and CDR2 from the germline V gene are SGHTA and FQGNSA. This CDR3 region has 17 residues. After removal of 3 bases from V and 3 bases from J, the junction contained 8 bases not matched to a gene. This CDR3 is CASSFSRGGGDTGELFF. CDR3 in DNA: TGTGCCAGCAGCTTTTCGCGGGGGGGAGGTGACACCGGGGAGCTGTTTTTT.

The rearrangement links TRBV11-2 to TRBJ2-7; 14 bases are a match to TRBD2. CDR1 SGHAT and CDR2 FQNNGV come from the germline V gene. The CDR3 length is 16 residues. The junction had 7 bases not matched to a gene; V was cut back by 7 bases and J by 2 bases. The CDR3 loop reads CASKRGTSGRPYEQYF. Here the CDR3 DNA reads TGTGCCAGCAAAAGGGGGACTAGCGGGAGACCCTACGAGCAGTACTTC.

The gene calls are TRBV18 and TRBJ2-5, with TRBD1 identical over 9 bases. Unmatched junction bases numbered 4, after V lost 6 bases and J lost 2 bases. Germline CDR1 and CDR2: KGHSH and LQKENI. The CDR3 is 14 residues long. CDR3 nucleotides: TGTGCCAGCTCCCTGGACAGGGGTCAAGAGACCCAGTACTTC. It encodes CASSLDRGQETQYF.